Presented here are 13 T cell receptor beta chains from one specimen sequenced in a study of Ad26.COV2.S vaccination and SARS-CoV-2 variants. Treatment specified: 15 to 20 received Ad26.COV2.S at low or high dose, single or two shots; 5 received placebo; per-sample allocation not given. The investigators took samples on day 63 after the first vaccine or placebo injection. Clones were read by immunoSEQ multiplex PCR, and TCRdb kept only the in-frame ones, dropping some. The table records around 300,000 clones, approximately 86% of them present only once. Sample: peripheral blood, taken in a trial of Ad26.COV2.S vaccine versus placebo. The source is a person between 18 and 65 years old who received the Ad26.COV2.S COVID-19 vaccine or a placebo.

The chain has TRBV18 and TRBJ2-5; D uncertain. V lost 3 bases and J lost 5, with 19 bases in between. This CDR3 spans 16 amino acids. Germline CDR1 and CDR2: KGHSH and LQKENI. CDR3 sequence: CASSPNQYMSYETQYF. In nucleotides, the CDR3 is TGTGCCAGCTCACCGAATCAGTACATGTCGTATGAGACCCAGTACTTC. The whole variable domain, remainder taken from reference TRBV18 and TRBJ2-5, is NAGVMQNPRHLVRRRGQEARLRCSPMKGHSHVYWYRQLPEEGLKFMVYLQKENIIDESGMPKERFSAEFPKEGPSILRIQQVVRGDSAAYFCASSPNQYMSYETQYFGPGTRLLVL.

The chain carries TRBV9 and TRBJ2-7, with 9 bases that match TRBD1. CDR1 is SGDLS and CDR2 is YYNGEE in the germline V gene. With 3 bases clipped from V and 4 bases from J, the junction kept 11 bases outside the gene matches. This CDR3 is built from 16 residues. CDR3 amino acids: CASSAAPGQGGYEQYF. The CDR3 bases are TGTGCCAGCAGCGCCGCCCCGGGACAGGGAGGTTACGAGCAGTACTTC.

CDR3 amino acids: CASSQVTDSNEKLFF. The CDR3 DNA reads as TGCGCCAGCAGCCAAGTAACAGATAGTAATGAAAAACTGTTTTTT. The V call is TRBV4-1, the J call TRBJ1-4; the D is unclear. The CDR3 has 15 residues. The V and J ends lost 1 base and 4 bases respectively, with 10 bases between them. CDR1 MGHRA and CDR2 YSYEKL come from the germline V gene.

The V call is TRBV7-2, the J call TRBJ2-6; weak D call: TRBD2 (6 bases). CDR3 length: 14 amino acids. Germline CDR1 reads SGHTA; CDR2 reads FQGNSA. V was shortened by 6 bases and J by 0 bases, with 6 bases between the two germline ends. The CDR3 reads CASRGGSGANVLTF. CDR3 sequence (DNA): TGTGCCAGCAGGGGGGGCTCTGGGGCCAACGTCCTGACTTTC.

V and J are TRBV24-1 and TRBJ2-3; 8 bases map to TRBD1. V was pared by 4 bases and J by 2 bases, with 7 bases of the junction left unmatched. The V gene's germline CDR1 is KGHDR and CDR2 SFDVKD. This CDR3 contains 16 residues. This CDR3 reads CATSERGQAYTDTQYF. For the CDR3, the DNA is TGTGCCACCAGTGAACGGGGACAGGCGTACACAGATACGCAGTATTTT.

J is TRBJ2-7 and V is TRBV14; 12 bases fit TRBD1. Germline assignment: CDR1 SGHDN and CDR2 FVKESK. The CDR3 totals 18 residues. Trimming at V came to 2 bases and at J to 3 bases, leaving 11 bases not matched to a gene. The CDR3 region has the DNA TGTGCCAGCAGCCAACTCCCGGGACAGGGGGCATGGATCTACGAGCAGTACTTC. Amino acid sequence: CASSQLPGQGAWIYEQYF. The whole variable domain, filled in from reference TRBV14 and TRBJ2-7, reads EAGVTQFPSHSVIEKGQTVTLRCDPISGHDNLYWYRRVMGKEIKFLLHFVKESKQDESGMPNNRFLAERTGGTYSTLKVQPAELEDSGVYFCASSQLPGQGAWIYEQYFGPGTRLTVT.

The chain links TRBV5-1 to TRBJ1-1; D perhaps matches TRBD1 (5 bases). The CDR3 sequence is 20 residues long. V shed 6 bases and J shed 1 base, with 31 bases lying between them. Germline V gives CDR1 SGHRS, CDR2 YFSETQ. CDR3 residues: CASTKYHQYHPDSKNTEAFF. The DNA for the CDR3 is TGCGCCAGCACCAAATACCACCAATATCACCCTGACAGCAAGAACACTGAAGCTTTCTTT. Combining the CDR3 with reference TRBV5-1 and TRBJ1-1 gives the whole variable domain KAGVTQTPRYLIKTRGQQVTLSCSPISGHRSVSWYQQTPGQGLQFLFEYFSETQRNKGNFPGRFSGRQFSNSRSEMNVSTLELGDSALYLCASTKYHQYHPDSKNTEAFFGQGTRLTVV.

This sequence joins TRBV28 and TRBJ1-1; D uncertain. Germline values: CDR1 MDHEN, CDR2 SYDVKM. Trimming stripped 7 bases from V and 0 bases from J, with 15 bases between. This CDR3 spans 15 amino acids. The CDR3 here is CASNTGAAMNTEAFF. The CDR3 DNA is TGTGCCAGCAATACGGGAGCCGCTATGAACACTGAAGCTTTCTTT. Full variable domain (missing parts from reference TRBV28 and TRBJ1-1): DVKVTQSSRYLVKRTGEKVFLECVQDMDHENMFWYRQDPGLGLRLIYFSYDVKMKEKGDIPEGYSVSREKKERFSLILESASTNQTSMYLCASNTGAAMNTEAFFGQGTRLTVV.

CDR3: CASHTQPGQGGTGELFF. CDR3 DNA sequence: TGCGCCAGCCATACTCAACCGGGACAGGGCGGCACCGGGGAGCTGTTTTTT. The chain uses TRBV5-1 and TRBJ2-2, with 9 bases aligning to TRBD1. Germline assignment: CDR1 SGHRS and CDR2 YFSETQ. Trimming took 7 bases from V and 4 from J; bases not matched to a gene: 14. This CDR3 has 17 residues.

The chain combines TRBV4-1 with TRBJ2-1; D gene ambiguous. Between the trimmed V and J ends, which lost 1 base and 7 bases, there was a span of 8 bases. Germline V gene sequence: CDR1 MGHRA, CDR2 YSYEKL. This CDR3 spans 13 amino acids. This CDR3 is CASSQAGTNEQFF. CDR3 in DNA: TGCGCCAGCAGCCAAGCAGGAACGAATGAGCAGTTCTTC.

The chain is built from TRBV5-1 and TRBJ2-7; 12 nucleotides line up with TRBD1. The CDR3 covers 14 residues. Trimming removed 4 bases from V and 7 bases from J; junction bases left unmatched: 6. Germline V gene data show CDR1 as SGHRS and CDR2 as YFSETQ. CDR3 coding DNA: TGCGCCAGCAGCATGGGACAGGGGGCTTTAGAGCAGTACTTC. Its protein is CASSMGQGALEQYF.

This chain joins TRBV7-2 and TRBJ1-2; possible D gene TRBD1, 5 bases. Trimming removed 5 bases from V and 5 bases from J, with 9 bases in between. The CDR3 extends over 12 amino acids. Germline-derived CDR1 and CDR2 are SGHTA and FQGNSA. The CDR3 protein is CASSPGEYGYTF. Here the CDR3 DNA reads TGTGCCAGCAGCCCGGGGGAGTATGGCTACACCTTC.

The chain employs TRBV5-1 and TRBJ2-7; 8 bases match TRBD1. This CDR3 comprises 16 residues. The V gene end was trimmed by 0 bases and the J gene end by 6 bases; junction bases not matched to a gene: 11. Germline loops: CDR1 SGHRS, CDR2 YFSETQ. In DNA form, the CDR3 reads TGCGCCAGCAGCTTGGGGACAGGGAGTCCACTACGCGAGCAGTACTTC. This encodes CASSLGTGSPLREQYF.